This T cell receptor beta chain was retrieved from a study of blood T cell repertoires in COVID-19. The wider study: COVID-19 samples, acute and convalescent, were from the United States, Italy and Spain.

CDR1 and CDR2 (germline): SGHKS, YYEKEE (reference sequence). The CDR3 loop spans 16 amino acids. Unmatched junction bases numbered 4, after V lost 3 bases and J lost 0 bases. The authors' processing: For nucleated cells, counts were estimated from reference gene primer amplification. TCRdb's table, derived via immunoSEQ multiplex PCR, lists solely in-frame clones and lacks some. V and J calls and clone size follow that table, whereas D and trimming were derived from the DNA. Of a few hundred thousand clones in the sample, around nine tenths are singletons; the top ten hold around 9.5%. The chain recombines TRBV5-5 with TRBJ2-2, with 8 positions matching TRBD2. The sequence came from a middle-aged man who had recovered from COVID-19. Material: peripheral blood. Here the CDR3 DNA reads TGTGCCAGCAGCTCGACAGCGGGGGCGAACACCGGGGAGCTGTTTTTT. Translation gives CASSSTAGANTGELFF.